This TCR beta chain is from a study of molecular identifiers for immune sequencing clone quantification. In germline, CDR1 is SEHNR, CDR2 FQNEAQ (reference sequence). The CDR3 has 16 residues. The ends were cut back, 3 bases at V and 5 bases at J, with 14 bases in the middle. In this sample, this clonotype is large. Each CDR3 protein is one row after TCRdb ran MiXCR on the PCR reads. The repertoire holds around 2,500 distinct CDR3 sequences, with 15% to 20% as singletons. The clonotype originates from a human donor in good health. Some libraries in this study had Jurkat cell RNA spiked in. What was sequenced was naive CD8+ T cells from blood, with Jurkat cell RNA spiked in. Subset given: FACS-sorted CD8+CD4-CCR7+CD45RA+ naive T cells. The chain couples TRBV7-9 to TRBJ1-6; a weak D match, TRBD1 (6 bases). For the CDR3, the DNA is TGTGCCAGCAGCTTGATTGGGACATTTAATAATTCACCCCTCCACTTT. This translates into CASSLIGTFNNSPLHF. The whole variable domain, filled in from reference TRBV7-9 and TRBJ1-6, reads DTGVSQNPRHKITKRGQNVTFRCDPISEHNRLYWYRQTLGQGPEFLTYFQNEAQLEKSRLLSDRFSAERPKGSFSTLEIQRTEQGDSAMYLCASSLIGTFNNSPLHFGNGTRLTVT.